This entry lists 3 T cell receptor beta chains sequenced from one sample in a study of Tregs in tolerant kidney transplant recipients. Using immunoSEQ multiplex PCR, the repertoire was profiled, and TCRdb retains in-frame clones only, with some absent. The data show 92,000 or so clones, with 85% to 95% seen just once and around 4.5% held by the top ten. Specimen: CD8+ T cells from blood. These receptors were collected from a human donor in good health.

The rearrangement links TRBV2 to TRBJ2-5, with D possibly being TRBD1 (5 bases). The CDR3 has 12 residues. Germline CDR1 reads SNHLY; CDR2 reads FYNNEI. V was cut by 6 bases and J by 4 bases, with 9 bases left in between. The CDR3 DNA reads TGTGCCAGCAGGGGCGACAGAGAGACCCAGTACTTC. It codes for CASRGDRETQYF. Drawing the rest from reference TRBV2 and TRBJ2-5, the complete variable domain is EPEVTQTPSHQVTQMGQEVILRCVPISNHLYFYWYRQILGQKVEFLVSFYNNEISEKSEIFDDQFSVERPDGSNFTLKIRSTKLEDSAMYFCASRGDRETQYFGPGTRLLVL.

This chain uses TRBV4-1 with TRBJ2-7, with D perhaps TRBD1 (6 bases). The length of the CDR3 is 17 residues. V gave up 1 base and J gave up 0 bases, with 16 bases separating them. The germline gives CDR1 MGHRA, CDR2 YSYEKL. CDR3 sequence reads: CASSQGWTVLNSYEQYF. The CDR3 bases are TGCGCCAGCAGCCAAGGATGGACAGTCCTGAACTCCTACGAGCAGTACTTC.

This clone was recorded only once. This chain links TRBV7-6 with TRBJ2-7; weak D call: TRBD2 (6 bases). CDR3 length: 14 amino acids. Deletions cut 5 bases from V and 2 bases from J, with 13 bases between. The germline V gene encodes CDR1 SGHVS and CDR2 FNYEAQ. The CDR3 coding sequence is TGTGCCAGCAGCCCGGACACTAGCCCCTACGAGCAGTACTTC. This encodes CASSPDTSPYEQYF. Filled out from reference TRBV7-6 and TRBJ2-7, the complete variable domain reads GAGVSQSPRYKVTKRGQDVALRCDPISGHVSLYWYRQALGQGPEFLTYFNYEAQQDKSGLPNDRFSAERPEGSISTLTIQRTEQRDSAMYRCASSPDTSPYEQYFGPGTRLTVT.